Listed below are T cell receptor beta chains from one sample, sequenced in a study of PD-1 blockade in classical Hodgkin lymphoma. The assay was immunoSEQ multiplex PCR, and TCRdb's table has in-frame clones only and misses some. The sample holds around 40,000 clones, 77% seen once. The input for sequencing was peripheral blood mononuclear cells (PBMCs), taken before the fourth cycle of nivolumab. These receptors were collected from a human donor with classical Hodgkin lymphoma. CDR3s include the opening cysteine and the closing phenylalanine or tryptophan. Each record gives: CDR3 DNA, CDR3 protein, J gene, V gene, D gene, clone size. D genes are given only for firm matches. Where a row states a size, it is once, few, many or the class of an expanded clone; other rows omit it.

TGCGCCAGCAGCTTGTTACAGGCCGATGGGGAGCAGTACTTC,CASSLLQADGEQYF,TRBJ2-7,TRBV5-1,.,.
TGTGCCAGCAGCTTACTCCGACTAGCGGGGGCTTACTACAATGAGCAGTTCTTC,CASSLLRLAGAYYNEQFF,TRBJ2-1,TRBV7-9,TRBD2,.
TGTGCCAGCAGCCAAGTCGCGGCAGCCACAGATACGCAGTATTTT,CASSQVAAATDTQYF,TRBJ2-3,TRBV4-2,.,once
TGTGCCAGTAGTATAGTGCCAGGGGAGGGCACTGAAGCTTTCTTT,CASSIVPGEGTEAFF,TRBJ1-1,TRBV19,.,.
TGCGCCAGCAGCCAAGGGTTCGTAGGTCTGAATGGCTACACCTTC,CASSQGFVGLNGYTF,TRBJ1-2,TRBV4-3,.,.
TGTGCCAGCAGTTTGGGACAGACTTACAATGAGCAGTTCTTC,CASSLGQTYNEQFF,TRBJ2-1,TRBV27,TRBD1,.
TGTGCCAGCAGTTCCCTCCTTAGCAATCAGCCCCAGCATTTT,CASSSLLSNQPQHF,TRBJ1-5,TRBV28,.,.
TGTGCCTGGTCGACGTTTTATGGCTACACCTTC,CAWSTFYGYTF,TRBJ1-2,TRBV30,.,few
TGCGCCAGCAGCCAAGAAGCAGGGGCAAGGCCCTACGAGCAGTACTTC,CASSQEAGARPYEQYF,TRBJ2-7,TRBV4-1,.,once
TGCGCCAGCAGCCAAGATGTGGGGGGGCCGGGGACCCAGTACTTC,CASSQDVGGPGTQYF,TRBJ2-5,TRBV4-3,.,.
TGTGCCAGCAGCAGGGACAGGGGAAATGATGGCTACACCTTC,CASSRDRGNDGYTF,TRBJ1-2,TRBV5-4,TRBD1,few
TGCGCCAGCAGCTTCAGACAGGGGGCTGACTACGAGCAGTACTTC,CASSFRQGADYEQYF,TRBJ2-7,TRBV4-3,TRBD1,few
TGTGCCAGCAGGCGGACTAGCGGGGGGCTGTTAGATACGCAGTATTTT,CASRRTSGGLLDTQYF,TRBJ2-3,TRBV6-6,TRBD2,.
TGTGCCAGCAGCGCCAGACTAGCGGGGGGGCCCTACAATGAGCAGTTCTTC,CASSARLAGGPYNEQFF,TRBJ2-1,TRBV9,TRBD2,.
TGTGCCAGCAGCCGTTGGCTATACGAGCAGTACTTC,CASSRWLYEQYF,TRBJ2-7,TRBV5-5,.,.
TGTGCCAGCTCATCTCCCACCACAACTAATGAAAAACTGTTTTTT,CASSSPTTTNEKLFF,TRBJ1-4,TRBV18,.,.